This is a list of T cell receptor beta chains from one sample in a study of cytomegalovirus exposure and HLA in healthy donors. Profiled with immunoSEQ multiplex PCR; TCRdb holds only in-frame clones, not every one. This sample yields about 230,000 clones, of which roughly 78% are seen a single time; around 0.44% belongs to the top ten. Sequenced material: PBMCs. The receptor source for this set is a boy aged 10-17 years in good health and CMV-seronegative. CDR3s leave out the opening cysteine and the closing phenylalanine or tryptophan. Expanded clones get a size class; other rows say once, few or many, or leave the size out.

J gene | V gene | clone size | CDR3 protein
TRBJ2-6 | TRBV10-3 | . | AISNLEETRSGANVLT
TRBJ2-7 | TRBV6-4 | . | ASSYSPDRAVEQY
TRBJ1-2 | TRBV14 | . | ASSQSPDRLYGYT
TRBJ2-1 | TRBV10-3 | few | ASNRDRVFDNEQF
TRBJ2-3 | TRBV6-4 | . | ASSREAGGLDTQY
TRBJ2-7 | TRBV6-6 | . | ASGARGTYEQY
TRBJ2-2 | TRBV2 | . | ASSELGGSVNTGELF
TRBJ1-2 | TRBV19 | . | ASSIKPFPGGYT
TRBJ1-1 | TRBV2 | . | ASKDRGKTEAF
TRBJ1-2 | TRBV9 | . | ASSVDPGQTYGYT
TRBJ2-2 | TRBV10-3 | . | AISELLAGGPAGELF
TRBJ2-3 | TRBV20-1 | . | SPGTQY
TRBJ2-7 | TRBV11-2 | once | ASSSYRSDEQY
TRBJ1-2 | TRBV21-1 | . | ASSNRTGNSVTYGYT
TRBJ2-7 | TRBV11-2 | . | ASSSERGPPEQY
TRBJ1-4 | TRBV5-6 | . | ASSFLGQTNEKLF